These 23 T cell receptor beta chains originate from one sample sequenced in a study of identical twins. One entry per CDR3 protein, called by TCRdb with MiXCR from the 5' RACE reads. Of some 660,000 distinct CDR3 sequences in the sample, 8.6% were seen once. This same sample was also part of a study on yellow fever vaccine responses in identical twins.

The sample was PBMCs. These receptors all stem from a woman younger than 30 in good health.

There are a few counts of this clonotype. The chain joins TRBV6-5 to TRBJ2-7; D is possibly TRBD1 (5 bases). Trimming took off 3 bases at V and 0 bases at J, with 9 bases between the two ends. The CDR3 has 14 residues. The germline CDR1 and CDR2 sequences are MNHEY and SVGAGI. The CDR3 reads CASSYNRRSYEQYF. DNA of the CDR3: TGTGCCAGCAGTTATAACAGGCGCTCCTACGAGCAGTACTTC.

This clonotype was seen more than once but under ten times. The rearrangement joins TRBV13 to TRBJ2-1; TRBD2 agrees at 9 bases. V shed 6 bases and J 5 bases; nucleotides not matched to a gene: 11. This CDR3 has 16 residues. Germline assignment: CDR1 PRHDT and CDR2 FYEKMQ (reference sequence). CDR3 DNA sequence: TGTGCCAGCAGTCTACTCGGACTAGCGAGCAACAATGAGCAGTTCTTC. Translation: CASSLLGLASNNEQFF.

This clonotype was picked up a small number of times. The V and J genes are TRBV6-5 and TRBJ2-7; 9 bases match TRBD1. CDR1 is MNHEY, CDR2 SVGAGI, per germline. Losses at the gene ends were 4 bases for V and 4 bases for J; bases not matched to a gene: 11. The CDR3 is 16 residues long. CDR3 nucleotides: TGTGCCAGCAGTTCAACCCCCGGGACAGGGTTTTACGAGCAGTACTTC. Translated, it gives CASSSTPGTGFYEQYF.

The sample holds a few counts of this clonotype. The J gene is TRBJ2-7, the V gene TRBV28, with a tentative D call TRBD1 (6 bases). The CDR3 consists of 14 residues. The germline gives CDR1 MDHEN, CDR2 SYDVKM. Trimming shortened V by 7 bases and J by 5 bases, and 18 bases separated the two germline ends. CDR3 region: CASIPPRGSNEQYF. Written as DNA, the CDR3 is TGTGCCAGCATACCCCCCAGGGGATCGAACGAGCAGTACTTC.

The V gene is TRBV27, the J gene TRBJ2-1; no clear D. The V end lost 0 bases, the J end lost 2 bases, and 8 bases lay between the germline ends. The CDR3 loop spans 15 amino acids. Germline CDR1 reads MNHEY; CDR2 reads SMNVEV (reference sequence). The CDR3 is CASSLSSSPYNEQFF. The CDR3 DNA reads TGTGCCAGCAGTTTATCGAGTAGTCCCTACAATGAGCAGTTCTTC.

The rearrangement uses TRBV7-9 and TRBJ2-7, with TRBD1 matching 7 bases. The germline V gene encodes CDR1 SEHNR and CDR2 FQNEAQ (reference sequence). Losses at the gene ends were 4 bases for V and 3 bases for J; bases not matched to a gene: 6. CDR3 length equals 14 residues. The CDR3 spells CASSSNRGHYEQYF. DNA of the CDR3: TGTGCCAGCAGCTCGAACAGGGGACACTACGAGCAGTACTTC. Looking up the rest from reference TRBV7-9 and TRBJ2-7 gives the full variable domain: DTGVSQNPRHKITKRGQNVTFRCDPISEHNRLYWYRQTLGQGPEFLTYFQNEAQLEKSRLLSDRFSAERPKGSFSTLEIQRTEQGDSAMYLCASSSNRGHYEQYFGPGTRLTVT.

The chain uses TRBV12-3 or TRBV12-4 and TRBJ2-2; 7 nucleotides align to TRBD2. The CDR3 covers 18 residues. The CDR3 nucleotides are TGTACCATCAGTTTTTTCCGGGGGGTTGGGGTAGGCACCGGGGAGCTGTTTTTT. It is translated as CTISFFRGVGVGTGELFF.

This clonotype was counted only a few times. This chain joins TRBV10-2 and TRBJ1-3; D might be TRBD1 (5 bases). This CDR3 comprises 15 residues. Trimming cost V 3 bases and J 0 bases, with 9 bases left between them. The germline V gene has CDR1 WSHSY and CDR2 SAAADI. DNA of the CDR3: TGCGCCAGCAGTGATCTGGGGGGCTCTGGAAACACCATATATTTT. It codes for CASSDLGGSGNTIYF.

The V and J genes are TRBV7-1 and TRBJ1-5; TRBD1 might be the D (6 bases). TRBV7-1 is noted as an ORF with a role that remains uncertain. V was clipped by 3 bases and J by 5 bases, with 8 bases between them. The CDR3 covers 13 residues. The CDR3 here is CASSSDSDQPQHF. Written as DNA, the CDR3 is TGTGCCAGCAGCTCGGACAGTGATCAGCCCCAGCATTTT.

This chain connects TRBV4-3 to TRBJ2-1; 7 bases match TRBD2. This CDR3 comprises 14 residues. The trim removed 3 bases at V and 3 bases at J, leaving 2 bases unmatched. Looked up from germline, CDR1 is LGHNA and CDR2 is YSLEER. The CDR3 nucleotides read TGCGCCAGCAGCCATGCGGGGGACTACAATGAGCAGTTCTTC. Amino acids: CASSHAGDYNEQFF.

This clonotype was found many times. V and J are TRBV7-9 and TRBJ2-7; possibly TRBD2 for D (5 bases). Germline V gene sequence: CDR1 SEHNR, CDR2 FQNEAQ (reference sequence). CDR3 length: 12 amino acids. The V end was cut by 5 bases, the J end by 3 bases, with 8 bases between. The CDR3 DNA follows: TGTGCCAGCAGCATCGGAGGCTACGAGCAGTACTTC. Its protein product is CASSIGGYEQYF.

This clonotype was detected a few times. The chain has TRBV24-1 and TRBJ2-2; TRBD1 agrees at 10 bases. Germline CDR1 KGHDR, CDR2 SFDVKD. With 4 bases clipped from V and 4 bases from J, the junction kept 5 bases outside the gene matches. The CDR3 totals 16 residues. The CDR3, as DNA: TGTGCCACCAGTGACTCCGGGACAGGGGTCACCGGGGAGCTGTTTTTT. Amino acids: CATSDSGTGVTGELFF.

Only a few counts were recorded for this clonotype. J is TRBJ2-3 and V is TRBV10-3; D assignment may be TRBD1 or TRBD2 (5 bases each). The CDR3 consists of 14 residues. The germline V and J ends were trimmed by 8 bases and 5 bases, with 17 bases remaining between them. Germline CDR1 reads ENHRY; CDR2 reads SYGVKD. CDR3: CAIRRGRTGDTQYF. The CDR3 nucleotides are TGTGCCATCCGTCGGGGACGTACTGGAGATACGCAGTATTTT.

This rearrangement joins TRBV6-2 or TRBV6-3 to TRBJ2-6; unclear D gene. V was pared by 7 bases and J by 2 bases, with 6 bases between. CDR3 length equals 13 residues. From germline, CDR1 is MNHEY and CDR2 SVGEGT. The CDR3 reads CASTRTGANVLTF. The CDR3 DNA follows: TGTGCCAGCACGCGGACTGGGGCCAACGTCCTGACTTTC.

This CDR3 is CASSVGFSGGYQETQYF. CDR3 DNA sequence: TGTGCCAGCAGCGTAGGTTTCAGCGGGGGGTACCAAGAGACCCAGTACTTC. This chain joins TRBV9 and TRBJ2-5, with 9 bases fitting TRBD2. The CDR3 sequence is 17 residues long. Per germline, CDR1 SGDLS and CDR2 YYNGEE. Trimming at V came to 0 bases and at J to 0 bases, leaving 6 bases not matched to a gene.

This clonotype has ten or more counts. V gene TRBV28 combines with J gene TRBJ2-7; 9 bases agree with TRBD2. From germline, CDR1 is MDHEN and CDR2 SYDVKM. The CDR3 runs 16 residues. V lost 3 bases, J lost 1 base, and 7 bases stayed unmatched. DNA of the CDR3: TGTGCCAGCAGTTTTCCGGGACTAGCTGGTTCCTACGAGCAGTACTTC. Translating it yields CASSFPGLAGSYEQYF.

This clonotype was seen repeatedly, ten times or more. The chain carries TRBV12-3 or TRBV12-4 and TRBJ2-5; 15 bases are shared with TRBD2. The CDR3 totals 17 residues. Unmatched junction bases numbered 8, after V lost 5 bases and J lost 4 bases. In nucleotides, the CDR3 is TGTGCCAGCAGTATGGTGGGACTAGCGGGAGGTGCAGAGACCCAGTACTTC. Translating gives CASSMVGLAGGAETQYF.

The gene calls are TRBV10-3 and TRBJ2-5; TRBD1 agrees at 10 bases. The CDR3 length is 16 residues. CDR1 ENHRY and CDR2 SYGVKD come from the germline V gene. Trimming took 2 bases from V and 4 from J; bases not matched to a gene: 7. The CDR3 protein is CAISEPGQGKRETQYF. The CDR3, as DNA: TGTGCCATCAGTGAGCCGGGACAGGGGAAAAGAGAGACCCAGTACTTC.

The chain couples TRBV7-9 to TRBJ2-3, with D possibly being TRBD2 (6 bases). This CDR3 comprises 15 residues. Germline loops: CDR1 SEHNR, CDR2 FQNEAQ (reference sequence). Between the trimmed V and J ends, which lost 5 bases and 2 bases, there was a span of 14 bases. The CDR3 reads CASSPGTVDTDTQYF. CDR3 DNA sequence: TGTGCCAGCAGCCCCGGGACTGTTGACACAGATACGCAGTATTTT.

The chain carries TRBV20-1 and TRBJ1-6; D is unclear. CDR1 DFQATT and CDR2 SNEGSKA come from the germline V gene (reference sequence). The CDR3 totals 18 residues. The V end lost 2 bases, the J end lost 0 bases, and 17 bases lay between the germline ends. The CDR3 DNA follows: TGCAGTGCTAGATCGAGCCATTCCGGGTTCTCCTATAATTCACCCCTCCACTTT. Translation gives CSARSSHSGFSYNSPLHF.

This clonotype was recorded at least ten times. CDR3 protein: CASSPPGPTISDEQFF. The CDR3 nucleotides are TGTGCCAGCAGCCCCCCGGGACCTACGATTTCAGATGAGCAGTTCTTC. The chain carries TRBV7-9 and TRBJ2-1, with D perhaps assigned TRBD1 or TRBD2 (5 bases each). The V gene's germline CDR1 is SEHNR and CDR2 FQNEAQ (reference sequence). This CDR3 is built from 16 residues. V lost 5 bases and J lost 8, with 22 bases in between.

The rearrangement links TRBV4-2 to TRBJ2-2; TRBD2 matches at 8 bases. CDR3 length: 18 residues. Per germline, CDR1 LGHNA and CDR2 YNFKEQ. J was trimmed by 1 base and V by 0 bases; bases with no gene match: 7. DNA for the CDR3: TGTGCCAGCAGCCAAGAAGCGAGCGGGGGTAGGAACACCGGGGAGCTGTTTTTT. This sequence encodes CASSQEASGGRNTGELFF.

The table lists this clonotype with a few counts. The rearrangement joins TRBV6-2 or TRBV6-3 to TRBJ2-7, with TRBD1 identical over 7 bases. Germline V gene sequence: CDR1 MNHEY, CDR2 SVGEGT. Trimming cost V 1 base and J 6 bases; bases outside gene matches: 6. There are 14 residues in the CDR3. CDR3 loop: CASSYYPRGIEQYF. The DNA of the CDR3 is TGTGCCAGCAGTTACTATCCCAGGGGGATCGAGCAGTACTTC.